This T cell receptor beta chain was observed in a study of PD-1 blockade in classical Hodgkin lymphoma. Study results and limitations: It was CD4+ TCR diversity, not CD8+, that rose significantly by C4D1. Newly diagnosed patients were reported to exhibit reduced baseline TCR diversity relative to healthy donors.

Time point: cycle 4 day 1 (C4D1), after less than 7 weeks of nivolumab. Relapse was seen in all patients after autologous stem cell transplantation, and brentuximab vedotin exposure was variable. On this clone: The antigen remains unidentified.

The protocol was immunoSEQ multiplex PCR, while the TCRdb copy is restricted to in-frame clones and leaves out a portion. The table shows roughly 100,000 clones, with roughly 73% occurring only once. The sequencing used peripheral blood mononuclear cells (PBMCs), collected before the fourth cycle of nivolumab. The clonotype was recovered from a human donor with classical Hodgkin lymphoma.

The CDR3 DNA reads TGCAGCGCTCAGAGTTGGCCTAAAGAGACCCAGTACTTC. Translating gives CSAQSWPKETQYF. The chain combines TRBV29-1 with TRBJ2-5; D is unresolved. The CDR3 has 13 residues. Trimming pared 7 bases from V and 3 bases from J, leaving 15 bases between. Germline loops: CDR1 SQVTM, CDR2 ANQGSEA.